This TCR beta chain was identified in a study of cytomegalovirus exposure and HLA in healthy donors. Study outcomes and limitations: A few chains tied to CMV proved CMV antigen-specific in vitro. A list of around 160 TCR beta chains associated with cytomegalovirus was given.

The CDR3 consists of 11 residues. Germline assignment: CDR1 DFQATT and CDR2 SNEGSKA (reference sequence). V was cut by 4 bases and J by 7 bases, with 10 bases left in between. Donors were drawn from the approximately 120-subject validation cohort, separate from the approximately 620-subject first cohort. On this clone: Its cognate antigen is unknown.

TCRdb keeps only in-frame clones here, not all; method: immunoSEQ multiplex PCR. This table holds 150,000 to 200,000 clones, approximately 96% found once. Sequenced input: PBMCs. The sequence came from a woman aged 18-29 years in good health and CMV-seronegative. This chain links TRBV20-1 with TRBJ2-5; a possible D gene is TRBD2 (5 bases). The CDR3 DNA follows: TGCAGTGCTAACGAGGGTCTGACCCAGTACTTC. Protein sequence: CSANEGLTQYF.